Included here is one TCR beta chain sequence, with context. One entry per CDR3 protein results from TCRdb running MiXCR on the 5' RACE reads. The sample holds about 85,000 distinct CDR3 sequences, more than 15% seen once. The source of the sample is a study of spatial heterogeneity in lung cancer. The CDR3 loop spans 14 amino acids. Germline CDR1 SGHRS, CDR2 YFSETQ. V was shortened by 0 bases and J by 12 bases, with 16 bases between the two germline ends. Sample time point: sample taken at primary tumor resection. In each case, whole RNA from tumor, nontumor lung or frozen PBMC was sequenced unsorted. The donors comprised about 70 untreated early-stage non-small cell lung cancer patients.

The V gene is TRBV5-1, the J gene TRBJ2-1, with D possibly matching TRBD2 (7 bases). Sample: PBMCs, taken at surgery. This clonotype was sampled from a male donor with early-stage non-small cell lung cancer. CDR3 in amino acids: CASSLEPAGARQFF. The CDR3 DNA sequence: TGCGCCAGCAGCTTGGAACCGGCGGGGGCAAGGCAGTTCTTC.